Listed below are T cell receptor beta chains from one sample, sequenced in a study of patients and donors after allogeneic stem cell transplantation. TCRdb re-called the RT-PCR reads with MiXCR, one entry per CDR3 protein. In the table there are about a million distinct CDR3 sequences, 15% to 20% of which are singletons. Sequencing was carried out using blood, either unsorted or a sorted T cell fraction (not recorded which). These receptors came from a human donor who was either an allogeneic HSCT recipient or a stem cell or donor lymphocyte infusion donor (not recorded which). It is not recorded whose cells these are; they may come from a transplant donor. Both conserved end residues are part of each CDR3. Fields, in order: J gene, D gene, clone size, V gene, CDR3 DNA, CDR3 protein. D genes are given only for firm matches. Clone sizes are given selectively: once, few, many, or a class where the clone is expanded.

j_gene: TRBJ2-7
d_gene: TRBD1
abundance: few
v_gene: TRBV5-6
CDR3nt: TGTGCCAGCAGCTCCTCCGGGACAGGGGGCAACGAGCAGTACTTC
CDR3aa: CASSSSGTGGNEQYF

j_gene: TRBJ2-7
d_gene: TRBD2
abundance: NA
v_gene: TRBV7-2
CDR3nt: TGTGCCAGCAGCCCTAATAGGCGGGGGGTTTCCTACGAGCAGTACTTC
CDR3aa: CASSPNRRGVSYEQYF

j_gene: TRBJ1-1
d_gene: TRBD1
abundance: NA
v_gene: TRBV5-6
CDR3nt: TGTGCCAGCAGCTGGAGGGGTAATTGGCAGGGGGGCACTGAAGCTTTCTTT
CDR3aa: CASSWRGNWQGGTEAFF

j_gene: TRBJ1-2
d_gene: NA
abundance: many
v_gene: TRBV5-1
CDR3nt: TGCGCCAGCAGCACGGACCGCTATGGCTACACCTTC
CDR3aa: CASSTDRYGYTF

j_gene: TRBJ2-7
d_gene: NA
abundance: few
v_gene: TRBV29-1
CDR3nt: TGCAGCGTTTTGACCGTGAACGAGCAGTACTTC
CDR3aa: CSVLTVNEQYF

j_gene: TRBJ1-3
d_gene: NA
abundance: few
v_gene: TRBV12-3/TRBV12-4
CDR3nt: TGTGCCAGCTTCAGCTCTGGAAACACCATATATTTT
CDR3aa: CASFSSGNTIYF

j_gene: TRBJ1-2
d_gene: NA
abundance: few
v_gene: TRBV28
CDR3nt: TGTGCCTGCGAAAGGGGCAACTATGGCTACACCTTC
CDR3aa: CACERGNYGYTF

j_gene: TRBJ1-5
d_gene: NA
abundance: many
v_gene: TRBV12-3/TRBV12-4
CDR3nt: TGTGCCAGCAGTTTAACCAGCCTCAATCAGCCCCAGCATTTT
CDR3aa: CASSLTSLNQPQHF

j_gene: TRBJ2-1
d_gene: TRBD2
abundance: NA
v_gene: TRBV6-2/TRBV6-3
CDR3nt: TGTGCCAGCAGTCTTAGCGGGGGGGGTTTGAATGAGCAGTTCTTC
CDR3aa: CASSLSGGGLNEQFF

j_gene: TRBJ2-1
d_gene: TRBD2
abundance: NA
v_gene: TRBV3-1
CDR3nt: TGTGCCAGCAGCCAATTCCCTAGCGGGAGGGGCTTGAATGAGCAGTTCTTC
CDR3aa: CASSQFPSGRGLNEQFF

j_gene: TRBJ2-7
d_gene: TRBD2
abundance: NA
v_gene: TRBV2
CDR3nt: TGTGCCTCCCAAGGGCGGGGGACCTACGAGCAGTACTTC
CDR3aa: CASQGRGTYEQYF

j_gene: TRBJ2-5
d_gene: NA
abundance: NA
v_gene: TRBV25-1
CDR3nt: TGTGCCAGCAGTGAATCCCCAGCGCAAGAGACCCAGTACTTC
CDR3aa: CASSESPAQETQYF

j_gene: TRBJ1-4
d_gene: NA
abundance: NA
v_gene: TRBV4-3
CDR3nt: TGCGCCAGCAGCCGTAGAGTGGCGGGAGAAAAACTGTTTTTT
CDR3aa: CASSRRVAGEKLFF

j_gene: TRBJ1-1
d_gene: TRBD1
abundance: NA
v_gene: TRBV10-3
CDR3nt: TGTGCCATCAAACGGGACAGCATGAACACTGAAGCTTTCTTT
CDR3aa: CAIKRDSMNTEAFF

j_gene: TRBJ1-5
d_gene: TRBD1
abundance: NA
v_gene: TRBV12-3/TRBV12-4
CDR3nt: TGTGCCAGCAGTTTCACGTCGACAGGGGGTGCGCATTTT
CDR3aa: CASSFTSTGGAHF

j_gene: TRBJ2-3
d_gene: NA
abundance: NA
v_gene: TRBV21-1
CDR3nt: TGTGCCAGCAGCCCCGGGCGGCTAGCGGGAGTCCACACCCTAAAAACAGATACGCAGTATTTT
CDR3aa: CASSPGRLAGVHTLKTDTQYF

j_gene: TRBJ2-7
d_gene: TRBD1
abundance: few
v_gene: TRBV6-1
CDR3nt: TGTGCCAGCAGTGAAGGGGACAGGATAGCCTACGAGCAGTACTTC
CDR3aa: CASSEGDRIAYEQYF

j_gene: TRBJ2-5
d_gene: NA
abundance: NA
v_gene: TRBV9
CDR3nt: TGTGCCAGCAGCGTAGGGGCACTTCAAGAGACCCAGTACTTC
CDR3aa: CASSVGALQETQYF

j_gene: TRBJ2-5
d_gene: NA
abundance: NA
v_gene: TRBV10-3
CDR3nt: TGTGCCATCAGTGAGACTAGCCAGGAGACCCAGTACTTC
CDR3aa: CAISETSQETQYF

j_gene: TRBJ2-7
d_gene: NA
abundance: NA
v_gene: TRBV12-3/TRBV12-4
CDR3nt: TGTGCCAGCGTCCGAGTCTCCGGAGGGGAGCAGTACTTC
CDR3aa: CASVRVSGGEQYF

j_gene: TRBJ2-7
d_gene: TRBD2
abundance: few
v_gene: TRBV12-3/TRBV12-4
CDR3nt: TGTGCCAGCAGTTTCCGGCGGGGGGACTACGAGCAGTACTTC
CDR3aa: CASSFRRGDYEQYF

j_gene: TRBJ2-7
d_gene: NA
abundance: NA
v_gene: TRBV2
CDR3nt: TGTGCCAGCAATTTTATGGGACTGTCTTTTGGCAACGAGCAGTACTTC
CDR3aa: CASNFMGLSFGNEQYF

j_gene: TRBJ2-5
d_gene: TRBD2
abundance: NA
v_gene: TRBV11-3
CDR3nt: TGTGCCAGCAGCCCGACCGGAGCTAGCGGGATCCTCCAGTACTTC
CDR3aa: CASSPTGASGILQYF

j_gene: TRBJ2-1
d_gene: NA
abundance: few
v_gene: TRBV5-6
CDR3nt: TGTGCCAGCAGCTTACCAAGCGCCTACAATGAGCAGTTCTTC
CDR3aa: CASSLPSAYNEQFF

j_gene: TRBJ2-7
d_gene: NA
abundance: few
v_gene: TRBV12-3/TRBV12-4
CDR3nt: TGTGCCAGCAGTTTATGGGACTCCAAAGGGTACGAGCAGTACTTC
CDR3aa: CASSLWDSKGYEQYF

j_gene: TRBJ2-3
d_gene: NA
abundance: NA
v_gene: TRBV29-1
CDR3nt: TGCAGCGTTGAGTGGGGGCCTGGCACAGATACGCAGTATTTT
CDR3aa: CSVEWGPGTDTQYF

j_gene: TRBJ2-7
d_gene: NA
abundance: few
v_gene: TRBV4-3
CDR3nt: TGCGCCAGCAGCCAAGGTGTCGAATCCTACGAGCAGTACTTC
CDR3aa: CASSQGVESYEQYF

j_gene: TRBJ2-5
d_gene: NA
abundance: NA
v_gene: TRBV6-1
CDR3nt: TGTGCCAGCAGTGAGAGCCGGGACACACAAGAGACCCAGTACTTC
CDR3aa: CASSESRDTQETQYF

j_gene: TRBJ2-4
d_gene: NA
abundance: NA
v_gene: TRBV27
CDR3nt: TGTGCCAGCAGTTTGCAGGGGGGGCTAGCCAAAAACATTCAGTACTTC
CDR3aa: CASSLQGGLAKNIQYF

j_gene: TRBJ1-1
d_gene: NA
abundance: NA
v_gene: TRBV14
CDR3nt: TGTGCCAGCAGCCGCTCGCCCAAAAACACTGAAGCTTTCTTT
CDR3aa: CASSRSPKNTEAFF

j_gene: TRBJ2-5
d_gene: TRBD1
abundance: few
v_gene: TRBV20-1
CDR3nt: TGCAGTGCTAGACGGACAGGGGAGACCCAGTACTTC
CDR3aa: CSARRTGETQYF

j_gene: TRBJ1-2
d_gene: NA
abundance: NA
v_gene: TRBV7-9
CDR3nt: TGTGCCGGGGGGAGTAACTATGGCTACACCTTC
CDR3aa: CAGGSNYGYTF

j_gene: TRBJ2-1
d_gene: TRBD2
abundance: many
v_gene: TRBV6-1
CDR3nt: TGTGCCAGCACCCTGACTAGCGGGGGGTACAATGAGCAGTTCTTC
CDR3aa: CASTLTSGGYNEQFF

j_gene: TRBJ2-2
d_gene: NA
abundance: few
v_gene: TRBV6-2/TRBV6-3
CDR3nt: TGTGCCAGCAGTTACCCTCATCTGGGCCCGAACACCGGGGAGCTGTTTTTT
CDR3aa: CASSYPHLGPNTGELFF

j_gene: TRBJ1-1
d_gene: NA
abundance: few
v_gene: TRBV4-2
CDR3nt: TGTGCCAGCAGCCAAGAAGCAGTGATGAACACTGAAGCTTTCTTT
CDR3aa: CASSQEAVMNTEAFF

j_gene: TRBJ2-5
d_gene: NA
abundance: few
v_gene: TRBV2
CDR3nt: TGTGCCAGCAGTATGGGAGACAAGATCAGGACCCAGTACTTC
CDR3aa: CASSMGDKIRTQYF

j_gene: TRBJ2-7
d_gene: TRBD2
abundance: few
v_gene: TRBV7-9
CDR3nt: TGTGCCAGCAGCTCCAATACGGGGGGCTCCTACGAGCAGTACTTC
CDR3aa: CASSSNTGGSYEQYF

j_gene: TRBJ2-1
d_gene: TRBD1
abundance: NA
v_gene: TRBV7-6
CDR3nt: TGTGCCAGCAGCTTAGCAAAGGGGGCTCATGAGCAGTTCTTC
CDR3aa: CASSLAKGAHEQFF

j_gene: TRBJ2-4
d_gene: NA
abundance: few
v_gene: TRBV29-1
CDR3nt: TGCAGCGTTGAAGACGGGCTTTACCCGAGCGGGAACATTCAGTACTTC
CDR3aa: CSVEDGLYPSGNIQYF

j_gene: TRBJ1-3
d_gene: NA
abundance: NA
v_gene: TRBV5-1
CDR3nt: TGCGCCAGCAGCTCCGCAGGGCCACCCGGAGGAAACACCATATATTTT
CDR3aa: CASSSAGPPGGNTIYF

j_gene: TRBJ2-6
d_gene: TRBD1
abundance: NA
v_gene: TRBV24-1
CDR3nt: TGTGCCACCGGCGAAACAGGGGACGGGGCCAACGTCCTGACTTTC
CDR3aa: CATGETGDGANVLTF

j_gene: TRBJ2-5
d_gene: NA
abundance: NA
v_gene: TRBV5-1
CDR3nt: TGCGCCAGCAGCCCTGGGGCAGGGCAAAAGTACCAAGAGACCCAGTACTTC
CDR3aa: CASSPGAGQKYQETQYF

j_gene: TRBJ1-5
d_gene: NA
abundance: NA
v_gene: TRBV7-9
CDR3nt: TGTGCCAGCAGCAAAAGGGGGGAGCCCCAGCATTTT
CDR3aa: CASSKRGEPQHF

j_gene: TRBJ2-2
d_gene: NA
abundance: few
v_gene: TRBV4-1
CDR3nt: TGCGCCAGCAGCCATACCGGCGGGGAGCTGTTTTTT
CDR3aa: CASSHTGGELFF

j_gene: TRBJ2-7
d_gene: NA
abundance: NA
v_gene: TRBV6-5
CDR3nt: TGTGCCAGCAGTTACATAGCTCACATGGGTTCCGAGCAGTACTTC
CDR3aa: CASSYIAHMGSEQYF

j_gene: TRBJ1-1
d_gene: NA
abundance: NA
v_gene: TRBV2
CDR3nt: TGTGCCAGCAGTGTAGGATCGGTGAACACTGAAGCTTTCTTT
CDR3aa: CASSVGSVNTEAFF

j_gene: TRBJ1-1
d_gene: TRBD1
abundance: NA
v_gene: TRBV2
CDR3nt: TGTGCCAGCAGACCCGACAGGGGCTGGACTGAAGCTTTCTTT
CDR3aa: CASRPDRGWTEAFF

j_gene: TRBJ2-3
d_gene: NA
abundance: few
v_gene: TRBV7-9
CDR3nt: TGTGCCAGCAGCTTGTTCGGGCCTTTCACAGATACGCAGTATTTT
CDR3aa: CASSLFGPFTDTQYF

j_gene: TRBJ1-3
d_gene: TRBD1
abundance: NA
v_gene: TRBV6-5
CDR3nt: TGTGCCAGCAGTTACTCGAGCTTAAACAGGGGTGGAAACACCATATATTTT
CDR3aa: CASSYSSLNRGGNTIYF

j_gene: TRBJ1-1
d_gene: TRBD1
abundance: few
v_gene: TRBV11-2
CDR3nt: TGTGCCAGCAGCCCGACAGGGCGCAAACAGAACACTGAAGCTTTCTTT
CDR3aa: CASSPTGRKQNTEAFF

j_gene: TRBJ1-3
d_gene: NA
abundance: NA
v_gene: TRBV6-5
CDR3nt: TGTGCCAGCAGTTACTCGTCAGGGAGGGGAAACACCATATATTTT
CDR3aa: CASSYSSGRGNTIYF